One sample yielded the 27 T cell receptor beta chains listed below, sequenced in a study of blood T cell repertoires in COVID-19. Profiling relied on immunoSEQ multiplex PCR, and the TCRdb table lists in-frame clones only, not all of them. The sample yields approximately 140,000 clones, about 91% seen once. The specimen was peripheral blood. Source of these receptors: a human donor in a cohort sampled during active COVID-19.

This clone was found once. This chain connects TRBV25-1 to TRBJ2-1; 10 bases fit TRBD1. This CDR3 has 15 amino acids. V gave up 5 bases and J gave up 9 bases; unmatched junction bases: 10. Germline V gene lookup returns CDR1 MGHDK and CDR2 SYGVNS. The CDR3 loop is CASSLRQGASSEQFF. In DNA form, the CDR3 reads TGTGCCAGCAGTTTAAGACAGGGGGCGTCCAGTGAGCAGTTCTTC.

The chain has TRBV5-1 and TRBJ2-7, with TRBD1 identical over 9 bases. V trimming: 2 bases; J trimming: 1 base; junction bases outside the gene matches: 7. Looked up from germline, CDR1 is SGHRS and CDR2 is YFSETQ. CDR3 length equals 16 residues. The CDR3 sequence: CASSLLTGTGSYEQYF. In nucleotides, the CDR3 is TGCGCCAGCAGCTTACTAACCGGGACAGGGTCCTACGAGCAGTACTTC.

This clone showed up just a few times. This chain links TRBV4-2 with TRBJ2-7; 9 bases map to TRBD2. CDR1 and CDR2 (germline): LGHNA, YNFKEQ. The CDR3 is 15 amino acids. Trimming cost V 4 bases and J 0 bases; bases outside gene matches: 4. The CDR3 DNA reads TGTGCCAGCAGCCCGACTAGCGGAAGCTCCTACGAGCAGTACTTC. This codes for CASSPTSGSSYEQYF.

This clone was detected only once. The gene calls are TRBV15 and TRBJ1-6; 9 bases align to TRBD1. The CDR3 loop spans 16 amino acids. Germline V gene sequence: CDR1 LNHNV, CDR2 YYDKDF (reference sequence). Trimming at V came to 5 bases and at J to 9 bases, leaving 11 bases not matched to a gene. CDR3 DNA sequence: TGTGCCACCAGCGGAACATACAGGGGGCTGGTTTCACCCCTCCACTTT. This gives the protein CATSGTYRGLVSPLHF.

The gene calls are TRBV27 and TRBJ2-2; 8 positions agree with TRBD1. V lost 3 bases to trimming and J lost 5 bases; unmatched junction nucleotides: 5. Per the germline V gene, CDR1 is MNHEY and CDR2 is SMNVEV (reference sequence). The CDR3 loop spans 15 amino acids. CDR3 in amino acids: CASSLGTGETGELFF. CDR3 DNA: TGTGCCAGCAGTTTGGGGACAGGAGAAACCGGGGAGCTGTTTTTT.

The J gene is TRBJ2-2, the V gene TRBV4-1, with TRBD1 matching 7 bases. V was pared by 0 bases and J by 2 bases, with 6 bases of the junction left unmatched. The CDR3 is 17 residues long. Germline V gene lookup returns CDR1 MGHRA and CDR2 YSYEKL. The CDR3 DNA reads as TGCGCCAGCAGCCAAGATCCTAACAGGGGTAACACCGGGGAGCTGTTTTTT. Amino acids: CASSQDPNRGNTGELFF.

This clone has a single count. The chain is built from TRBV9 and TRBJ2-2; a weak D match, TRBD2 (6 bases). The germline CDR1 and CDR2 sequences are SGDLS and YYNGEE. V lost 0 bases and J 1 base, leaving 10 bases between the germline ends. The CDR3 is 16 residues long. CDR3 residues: CASSVVMGGNTGELFF. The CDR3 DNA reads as TGTGCCAGCAGCGTAGTGATGGGGGGGAACACCGGGGAGCTGTTTTTT.

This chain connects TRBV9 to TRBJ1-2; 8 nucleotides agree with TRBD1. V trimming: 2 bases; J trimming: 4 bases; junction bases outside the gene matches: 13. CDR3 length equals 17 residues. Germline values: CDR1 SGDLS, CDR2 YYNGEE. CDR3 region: CASSVGTGEYSSYGYTF. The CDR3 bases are TGTGCCAGCAGCGTCGGGACAGGCGAATACTCCAGCTATGGCTACACCTTC.

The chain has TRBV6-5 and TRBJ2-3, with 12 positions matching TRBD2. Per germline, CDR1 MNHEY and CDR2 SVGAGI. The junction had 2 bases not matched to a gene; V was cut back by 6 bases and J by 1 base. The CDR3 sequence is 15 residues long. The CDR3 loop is CASRRLAGGTDTQYF. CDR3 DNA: TGTGCCAGCAGAAGACTAGCGGGGGGCACAGATACGCAGTATTTT.

CDR3 in amino acids: CASSEWGGGNTNVSPLHF. The CDR3 region has the DNA TGCGCCAGCAGTGAGTGGGGGGGAGGGAACACAAACGTTTCACCCCTCCACTTT. The chain combines TRBV10-1 with TRBJ1-6, with D maybe TRBD1 (5 bases). The germline gives CDR1 WNHNN, CDR2 SYGVQD (reference sequence). V was cut by 1 base and J by 9 bases, with 22 bases left in between. CDR3 length equals 18 residues.

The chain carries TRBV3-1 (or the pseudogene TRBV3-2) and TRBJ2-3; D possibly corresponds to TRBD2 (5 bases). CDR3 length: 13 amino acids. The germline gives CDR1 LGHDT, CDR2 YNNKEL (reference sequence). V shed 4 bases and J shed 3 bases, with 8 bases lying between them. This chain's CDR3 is CASSRSGTDTQYF. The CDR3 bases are TGTGCCAGCAGCCGCTCGGGGACAGATACGCAGTATTTT.

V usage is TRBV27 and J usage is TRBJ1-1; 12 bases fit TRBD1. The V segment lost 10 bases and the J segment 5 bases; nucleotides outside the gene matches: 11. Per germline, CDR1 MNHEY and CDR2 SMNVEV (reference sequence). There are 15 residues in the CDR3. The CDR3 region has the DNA TGTGCCACAGGCCCGGGACAGGGGGCGCGTACTGAAGCTTTCTTT. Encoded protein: CATGPGQGARTEAFF.

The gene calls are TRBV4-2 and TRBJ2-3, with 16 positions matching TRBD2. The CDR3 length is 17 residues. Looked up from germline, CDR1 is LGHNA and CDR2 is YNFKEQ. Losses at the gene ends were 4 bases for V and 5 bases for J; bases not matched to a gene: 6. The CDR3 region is CASSRRGLAGGRDTQYF. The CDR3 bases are TGTGCCAGCAGCCGCCGGGGACTAGCGGGGGGGCGAGATACGCAGTATTTT.

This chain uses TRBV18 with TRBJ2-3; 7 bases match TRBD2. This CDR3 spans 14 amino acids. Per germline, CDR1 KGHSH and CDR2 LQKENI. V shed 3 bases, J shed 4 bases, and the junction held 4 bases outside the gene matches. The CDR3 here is CASSPPAGADTQYF. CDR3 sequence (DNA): TGTGCCAGCTCACCGCCGGCGGGGGCAGATACGCAGTATTTT.

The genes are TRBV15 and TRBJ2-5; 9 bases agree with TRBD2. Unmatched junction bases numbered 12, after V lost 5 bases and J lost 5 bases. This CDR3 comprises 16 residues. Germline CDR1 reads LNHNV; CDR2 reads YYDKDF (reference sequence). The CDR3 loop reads CATSSRGGEGRETQYF. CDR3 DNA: TGTGCCACCAGCTCGCGGGGGGGTGAGGGTCGGGAGACCCAGTACTTC.

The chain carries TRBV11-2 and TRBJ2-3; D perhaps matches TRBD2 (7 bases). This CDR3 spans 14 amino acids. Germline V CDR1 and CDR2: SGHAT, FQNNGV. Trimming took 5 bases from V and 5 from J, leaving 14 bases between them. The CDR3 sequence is CASSREGGGDTQYF. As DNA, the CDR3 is TGTGCCAGCAGCCGCGAGGGGGGGGGAGATACGCAGTATTTT.

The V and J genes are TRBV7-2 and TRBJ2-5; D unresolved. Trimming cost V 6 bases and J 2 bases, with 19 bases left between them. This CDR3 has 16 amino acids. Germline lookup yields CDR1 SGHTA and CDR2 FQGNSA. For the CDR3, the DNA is TGTGCCAGCAGGCGAGATGTAGCCGTGGATCAAGAGACCCAGTACTTC. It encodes CASRRDVAVDQETQYF.

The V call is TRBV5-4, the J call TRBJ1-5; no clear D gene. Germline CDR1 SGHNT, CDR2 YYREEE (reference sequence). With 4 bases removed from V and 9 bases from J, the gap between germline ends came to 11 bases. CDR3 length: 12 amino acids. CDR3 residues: CASSPGNGPQHF. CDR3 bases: TGTGCCAGCAGCCCAGGAAATGGGCCCCAGCATTTT.

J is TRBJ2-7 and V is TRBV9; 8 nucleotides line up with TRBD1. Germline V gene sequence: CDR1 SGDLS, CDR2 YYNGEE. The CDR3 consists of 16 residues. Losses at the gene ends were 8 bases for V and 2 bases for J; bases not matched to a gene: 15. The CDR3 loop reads CASRLWRDRRPYEQYF. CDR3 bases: TGTGCCAGTCGACTCTGGCGGGACAGGAGGCCCTACGAGCAGTACTTC.

CDR3 region: CASSLVGRGNSPLHF. The CDR3 DNA reads TGTGCCAGCAGCTTAGTCGGCAGGGGCAATTCACCCCTCCACTTT. This sequence joins TRBV7-2 and TRBJ1-6; weak D call: TRBD1 (6 bases). The V end lost 1 base, the J end lost 7 bases, and 11 bases lay between the germline ends. CDR1 is SGHTA and CDR2 is FQGNSA in the germline V gene. This CDR3 comprises 15 residues.

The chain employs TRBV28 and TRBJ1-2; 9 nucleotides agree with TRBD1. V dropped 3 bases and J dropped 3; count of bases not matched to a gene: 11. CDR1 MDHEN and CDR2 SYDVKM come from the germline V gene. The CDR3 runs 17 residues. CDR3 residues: CASSFPKGQGVDYGYTF. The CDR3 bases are TGTGCCAGCAGTTTCCCCAAGGGACAGGGAGTAGACTATGGCTACACCTTC.

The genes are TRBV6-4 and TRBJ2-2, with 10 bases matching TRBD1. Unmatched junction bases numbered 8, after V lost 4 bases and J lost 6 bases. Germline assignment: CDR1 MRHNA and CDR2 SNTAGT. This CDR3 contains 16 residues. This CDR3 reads CASSAVSGTGAGELFF. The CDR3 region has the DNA TGTGCCAGCAGTGCTGTCTCCGGGACAGGGGCCGGGGAGCTGTTTTTT.

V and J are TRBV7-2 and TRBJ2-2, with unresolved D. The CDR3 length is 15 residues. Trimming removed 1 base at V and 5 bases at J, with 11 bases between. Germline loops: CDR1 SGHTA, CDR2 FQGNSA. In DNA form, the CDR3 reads TGTGCCAGCAGCTTAGTTGCAGGATTGACCGGGGAGCTGTTTTTT. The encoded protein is CASSLVAGLTGELFF.

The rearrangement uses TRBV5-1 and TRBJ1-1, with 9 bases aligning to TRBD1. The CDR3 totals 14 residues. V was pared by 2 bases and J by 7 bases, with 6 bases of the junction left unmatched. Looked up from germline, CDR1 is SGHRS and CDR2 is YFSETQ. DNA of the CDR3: TGCGCCAGCAGCTTAAGGGGACAGGGCAGTGAAGCTTTCTTT. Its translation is CASSLRGQGSEAFF.

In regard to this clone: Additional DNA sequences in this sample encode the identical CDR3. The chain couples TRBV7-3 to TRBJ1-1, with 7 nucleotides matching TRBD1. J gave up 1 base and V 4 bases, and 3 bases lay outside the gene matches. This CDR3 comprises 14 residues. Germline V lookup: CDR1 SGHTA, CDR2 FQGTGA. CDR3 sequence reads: CASSSGQPNTEAFF. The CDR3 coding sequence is TGTGCCAGCAGCTCGGGACAGCCGAACACTGAAGCTTTCTTT.

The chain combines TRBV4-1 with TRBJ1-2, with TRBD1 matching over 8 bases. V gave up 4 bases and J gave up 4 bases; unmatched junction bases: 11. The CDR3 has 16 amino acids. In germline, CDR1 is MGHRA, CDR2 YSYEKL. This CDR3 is CASSRTYLDRGYGYTF. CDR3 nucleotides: TGCGCCAGCAGCCGAACTTATTTAGACAGGGGCTATGGCTACACCTTC.

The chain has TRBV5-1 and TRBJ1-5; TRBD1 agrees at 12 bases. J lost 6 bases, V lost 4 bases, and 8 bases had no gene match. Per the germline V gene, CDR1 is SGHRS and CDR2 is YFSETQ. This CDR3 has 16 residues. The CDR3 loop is CASSPSGTGGGQPQHF. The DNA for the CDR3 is TGCGCCAGCAGCCCGTCCGGGACAGGGGGCGGTCAGCCCCAGCATTTT.